This TCR beta chain was sequenced for a study of T cell responses to AZD1222 COVID-19 vaccine. Study summary: Pooled together were second doses at about 4 or about 12 weeks.

The protocol was immunoSEQ multiplex PCR, while the TCRdb copy is restricted to in-frame clones and leaves out a portion. The data show around 130,000 clones, 93% seen once. The CDR3 is 16 amino acids. After removal of 7 bases from V and 0 bases from J, the junction contained 12 bases not matched to a gene. CDR1 is MGHRA and CDR2 is YSYEKL in the germline V gene. Study-level points and caveats: The donors showed a predominance of white British ancestry and of females, with possible underestimation of clonal diversity. Nearly half of unique spike-specific TCRs reportedly avoided B.1.351 and B.1.1.7 mutated regions. Sampling captured repertoires only after the peak T cell response.

Regarding this clone: Its antigen is undetermined.

The sequencing used peripheral blood, collected on day 0 of AZD1222 vaccination. This clonotype was sampled from an adult in good health. The gene calls are TRBV4-1 and TRBJ2-7, with 7 bases aligning to TRBD1. The CDR3 reads CASTFQTGRTSYEQYF. The CDR3 region has the DNA TGCGCCAGCACCTTCCAGACAGGGCGAACCTCCTACGAGCAGTACTTC.